This T cell receptor beta chain comes out of a study of blood T cell repertoires in COVID-19. Study-wide background: The United States, Italy and Spain were the sources of the acute and convalescent COVID-19 samples. PBMCs, B-cell-depleted T cells, or T cells were the source of the cDNA or gDNA that made up the material.

The germline CDR1 and CDR2 sequences are SGHRS and YFSETQ. The CDR3 runs to 13 residues. After removal of 4 bases from V and 3 bases from J, the junction contained 3 bases not matched to a gene. Profiling relied on immunoSEQ multiplex PCR, and the TCRdb table lists in-frame clones only, not all of them. The sample carries around 160,000 clones, about four fifths recorded once. The rearrangement uses TRBV5-1 and TRBJ2-5; 7 bases align to TRBD1. The sample was peripheral blood. This clonotype was sampled from a woman aged 80 or over with acute or convalescent COVID-19. The CDR3 sequence is CASSTQGEETQYF. The CDR3, as DNA: TGCGCCAGCAGCACTCAGGGGGAAGAGACCCAGTACTTC. The complete variable domain, with remaining parts taken from reference TRBV5-1 and TRBJ2-5, reads KAGVTQTPRYLIKTRGQQVTLSCSPISGHRSVSWYQQTPGQGLQFLFEYFSETQRNKGNFPGRFSGRQFSNSRSEMNVSTLELGDSALYLCASSTQGEETQYFGPGTRLLVL.